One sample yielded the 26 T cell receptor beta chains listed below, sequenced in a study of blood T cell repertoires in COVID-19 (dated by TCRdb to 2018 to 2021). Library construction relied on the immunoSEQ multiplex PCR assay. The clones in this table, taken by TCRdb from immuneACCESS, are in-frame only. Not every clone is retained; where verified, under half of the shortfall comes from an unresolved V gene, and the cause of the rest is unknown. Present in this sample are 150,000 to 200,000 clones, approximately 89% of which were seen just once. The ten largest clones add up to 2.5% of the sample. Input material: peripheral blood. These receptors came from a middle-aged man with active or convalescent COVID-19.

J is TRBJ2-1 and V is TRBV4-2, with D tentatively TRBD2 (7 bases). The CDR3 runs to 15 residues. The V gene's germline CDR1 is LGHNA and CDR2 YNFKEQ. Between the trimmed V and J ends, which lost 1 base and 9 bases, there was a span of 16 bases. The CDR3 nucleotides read TGTGCCAGCAGCCAAGGATCTGGGGGGGGCAGTGAGCAGTTCTTC. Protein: CASSQGSGGGSEQFF.

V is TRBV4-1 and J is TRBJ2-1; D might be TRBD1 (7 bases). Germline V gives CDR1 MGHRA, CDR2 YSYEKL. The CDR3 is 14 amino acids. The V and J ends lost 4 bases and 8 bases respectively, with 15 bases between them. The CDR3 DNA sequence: TGCGCCAGCAGCCTAGGGGGGACAGTTTATGAGCAGTTCTTC. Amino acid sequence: CASSLGGTVYEQFF.

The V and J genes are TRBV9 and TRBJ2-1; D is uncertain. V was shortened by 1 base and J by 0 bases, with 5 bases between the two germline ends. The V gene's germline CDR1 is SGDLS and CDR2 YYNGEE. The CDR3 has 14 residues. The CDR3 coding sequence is TGTGCCAGCAGCGTACGGAGCTCCTACAATGAGCAGTTCTTC. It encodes CASSVRSSYNEQFF.

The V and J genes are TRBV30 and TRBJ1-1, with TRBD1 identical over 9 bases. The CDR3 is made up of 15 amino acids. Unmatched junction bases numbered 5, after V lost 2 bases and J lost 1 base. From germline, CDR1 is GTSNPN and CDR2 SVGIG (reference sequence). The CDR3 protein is CAWSRVTGGNTEAFF. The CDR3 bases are TGTGCCTGGAGTAGGGTGACAGGGGGGAACACTGAAGCTTTCTTT.

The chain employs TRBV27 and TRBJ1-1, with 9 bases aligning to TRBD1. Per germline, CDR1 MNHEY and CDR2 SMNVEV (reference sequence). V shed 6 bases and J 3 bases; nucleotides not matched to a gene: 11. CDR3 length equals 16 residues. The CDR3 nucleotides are TGTGCCAGCAGATCCGGGACAGGGCTTCACGACACTGAAGCTTTCTTT. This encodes CASRSGTGLHDTEAFF.

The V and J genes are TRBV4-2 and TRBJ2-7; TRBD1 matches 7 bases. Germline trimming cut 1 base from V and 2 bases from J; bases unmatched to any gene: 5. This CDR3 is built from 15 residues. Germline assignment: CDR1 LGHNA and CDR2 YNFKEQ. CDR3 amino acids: CASSQGWQGAYEQYF. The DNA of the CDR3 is TGTGCCAGCAGCCAAGGGTGGCAGGGGGCCTACGAGCAGTACTTC.

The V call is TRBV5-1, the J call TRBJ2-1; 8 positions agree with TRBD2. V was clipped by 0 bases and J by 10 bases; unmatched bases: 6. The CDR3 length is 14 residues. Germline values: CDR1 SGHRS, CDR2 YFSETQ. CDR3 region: CASSLGASGFEQFF. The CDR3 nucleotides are TGCGCCAGCAGCTTGGGGGCTAGCGGGTTCGAGCAGTTCTTC.

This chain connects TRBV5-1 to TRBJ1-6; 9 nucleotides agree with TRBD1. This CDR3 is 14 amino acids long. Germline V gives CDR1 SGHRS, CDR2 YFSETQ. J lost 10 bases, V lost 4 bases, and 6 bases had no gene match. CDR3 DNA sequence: TGCGCCAGCAGCCAAGGGACAGGGAGGTCACCCCTCCACTTT. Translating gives CASSQGTGRSPLHF.

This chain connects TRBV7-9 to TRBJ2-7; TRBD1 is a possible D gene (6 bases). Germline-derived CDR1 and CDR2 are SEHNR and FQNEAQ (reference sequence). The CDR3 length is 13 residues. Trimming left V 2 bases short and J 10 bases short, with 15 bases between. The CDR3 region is CASSLTSTGSQYF. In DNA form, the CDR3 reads TGTGCCAGCAGCTTAACCAGTACAGGGAGTCAGTACTTC.

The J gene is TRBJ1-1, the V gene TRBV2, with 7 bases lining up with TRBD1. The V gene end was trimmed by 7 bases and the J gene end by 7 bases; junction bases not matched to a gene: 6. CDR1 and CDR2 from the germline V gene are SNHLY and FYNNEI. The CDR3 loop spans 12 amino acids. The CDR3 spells CASKKGQFEAFF. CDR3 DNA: TGTGCCAGCAAAAAGGGACAGTTTGAAGCTTTCTTT.

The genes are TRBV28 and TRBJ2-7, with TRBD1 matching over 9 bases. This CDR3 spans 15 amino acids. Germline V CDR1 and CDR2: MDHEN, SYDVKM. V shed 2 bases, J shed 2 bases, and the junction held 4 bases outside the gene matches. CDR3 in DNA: TGTGCCAGCAGTTTACCCCGACAGGGGGCCTACGAGCAGTACTTC. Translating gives CASSLPRQGAYEQYF. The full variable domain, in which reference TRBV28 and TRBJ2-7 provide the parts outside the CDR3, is DVKVTQSSRYLVKRTGEKVFLECVQDMDHENMFWYRQDPGLGLRLIYFSYDVKMKEKGDIPEGYSVSREKKERFSLILESASTNQTSMYLCASSLPRQGAYEQYFGPGTRLTVT.

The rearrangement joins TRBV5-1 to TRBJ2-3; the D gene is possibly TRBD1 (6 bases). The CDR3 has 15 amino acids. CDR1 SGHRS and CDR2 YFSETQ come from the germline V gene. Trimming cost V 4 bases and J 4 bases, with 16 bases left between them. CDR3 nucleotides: TGCGCCAGCAGCGACCGGTCAGACAGGTCAGATACGCAGTATTTT. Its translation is CASSDRSDRSDTQYF.

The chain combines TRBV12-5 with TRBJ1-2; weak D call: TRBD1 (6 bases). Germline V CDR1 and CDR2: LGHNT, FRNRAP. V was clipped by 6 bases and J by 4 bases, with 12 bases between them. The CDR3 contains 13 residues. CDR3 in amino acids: CASGRTATYGYTF. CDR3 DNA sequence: TGTGCTAGTGGCAGGACAGCCACCTATGGCTACACCTTC.

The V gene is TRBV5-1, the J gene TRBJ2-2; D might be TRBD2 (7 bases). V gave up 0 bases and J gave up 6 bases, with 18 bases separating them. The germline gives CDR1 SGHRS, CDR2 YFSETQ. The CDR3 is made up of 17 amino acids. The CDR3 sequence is CASSLAGGAQSPGELFF. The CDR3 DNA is TGCGCCAGCAGCTTGGCTGGGGGGGCCCAATCACCCGGGGAGCTGTTTTTT.

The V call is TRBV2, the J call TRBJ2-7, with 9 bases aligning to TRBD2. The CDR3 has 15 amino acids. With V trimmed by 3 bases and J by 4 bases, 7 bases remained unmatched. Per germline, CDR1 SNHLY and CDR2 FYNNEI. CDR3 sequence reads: CASSDRAGGRYEQYF. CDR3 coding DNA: TGTGCCAGCAGTGACAGGGCGGGGGGGAGGTACGAGCAGTACTTC.

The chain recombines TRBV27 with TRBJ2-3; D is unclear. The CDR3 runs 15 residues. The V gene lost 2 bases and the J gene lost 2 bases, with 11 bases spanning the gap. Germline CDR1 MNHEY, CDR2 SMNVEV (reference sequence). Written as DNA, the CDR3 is TGTGCCAGCAGTTTACGGCGAGCGATCACAGATACGCAGTATTTT. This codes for CASSLRRAITDTQYF.

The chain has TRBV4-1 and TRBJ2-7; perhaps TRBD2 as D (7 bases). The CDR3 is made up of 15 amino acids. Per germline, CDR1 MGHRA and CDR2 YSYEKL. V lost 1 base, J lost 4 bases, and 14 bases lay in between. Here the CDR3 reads CASSQGGGLGYEQYF. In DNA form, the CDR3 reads TGCGCCAGCAGCCAAGGGGGGGGGCTAGGATACGAGCAGTACTTC.

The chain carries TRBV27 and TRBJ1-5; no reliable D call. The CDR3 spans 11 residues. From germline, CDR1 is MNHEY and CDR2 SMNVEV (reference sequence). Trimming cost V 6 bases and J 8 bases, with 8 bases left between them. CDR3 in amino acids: CASRPVEPQHF. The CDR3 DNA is TGTGCCAGCAGGCCGGTGGAGCCCCAGCATTTT.

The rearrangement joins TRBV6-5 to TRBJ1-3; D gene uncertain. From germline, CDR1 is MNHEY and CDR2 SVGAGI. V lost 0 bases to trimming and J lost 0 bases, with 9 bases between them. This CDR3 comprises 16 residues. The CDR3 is CASSYSSPISGNTIYF. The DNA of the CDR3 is TGTGCCAGCAGTTACTCTTCCCCTATCTCTGGAAACACCATATATTTT.

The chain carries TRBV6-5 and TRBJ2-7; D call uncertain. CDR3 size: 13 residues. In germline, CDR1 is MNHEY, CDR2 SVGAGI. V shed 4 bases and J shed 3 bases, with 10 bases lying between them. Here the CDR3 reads CASSSVSGYEQYF. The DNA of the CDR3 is TGTGCCAGCAGTTCAGTGTCAGGCTACGAGCAGTACTTC.

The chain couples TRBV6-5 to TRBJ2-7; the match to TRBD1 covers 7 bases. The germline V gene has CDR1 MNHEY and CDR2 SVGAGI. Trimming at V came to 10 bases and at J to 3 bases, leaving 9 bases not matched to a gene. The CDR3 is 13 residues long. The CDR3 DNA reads TGTGCCAACAGCCCAGGGGGTAACTACGAGCAGTACTTC. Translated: CANSPGGNYEQYF.

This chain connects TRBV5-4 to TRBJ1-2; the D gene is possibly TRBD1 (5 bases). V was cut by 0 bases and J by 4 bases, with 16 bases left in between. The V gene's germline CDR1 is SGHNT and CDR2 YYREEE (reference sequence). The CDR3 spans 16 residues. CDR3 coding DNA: TGTGCCAGCAGCTTGGGGAGGGACGCCCTCTTCTATGGCTACACCTTC. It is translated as CASSLGRDALFYGYTF.

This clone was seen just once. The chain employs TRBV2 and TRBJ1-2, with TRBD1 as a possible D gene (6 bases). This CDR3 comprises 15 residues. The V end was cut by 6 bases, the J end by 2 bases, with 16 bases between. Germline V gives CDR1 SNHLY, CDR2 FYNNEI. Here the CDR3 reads CASSPRGYKNYGYTF. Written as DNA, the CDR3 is TGTGCCAGCAGCCCCAGGGGATATAAGAACTATGGCTACACCTTC.

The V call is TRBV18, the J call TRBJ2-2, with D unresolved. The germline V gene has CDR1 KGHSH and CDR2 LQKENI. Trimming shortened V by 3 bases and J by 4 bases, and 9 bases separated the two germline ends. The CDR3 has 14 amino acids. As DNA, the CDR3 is TGTGCCAGCTCACCGCTTCTATCCACCGGGGAGCTGTTTTTT. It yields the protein CASSPLLSTGELFF.

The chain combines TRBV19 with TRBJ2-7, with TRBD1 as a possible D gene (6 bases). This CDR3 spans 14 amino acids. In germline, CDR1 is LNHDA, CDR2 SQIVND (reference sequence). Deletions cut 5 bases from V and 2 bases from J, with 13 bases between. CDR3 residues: CASSAPDRTYEQYF. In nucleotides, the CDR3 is TGTGCCAGTAGTGCTCCGGACAGAACCTACGAGCAGTACTTC.

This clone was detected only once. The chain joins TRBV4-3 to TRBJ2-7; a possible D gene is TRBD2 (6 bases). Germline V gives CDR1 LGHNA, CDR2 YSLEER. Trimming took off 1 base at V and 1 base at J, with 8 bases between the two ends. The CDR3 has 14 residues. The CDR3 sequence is CASSQVAGSYEQYF. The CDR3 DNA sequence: TGCGCCAGCAGCCAAGTGGCGGGGTCCTACGAGCAGTACTTC.